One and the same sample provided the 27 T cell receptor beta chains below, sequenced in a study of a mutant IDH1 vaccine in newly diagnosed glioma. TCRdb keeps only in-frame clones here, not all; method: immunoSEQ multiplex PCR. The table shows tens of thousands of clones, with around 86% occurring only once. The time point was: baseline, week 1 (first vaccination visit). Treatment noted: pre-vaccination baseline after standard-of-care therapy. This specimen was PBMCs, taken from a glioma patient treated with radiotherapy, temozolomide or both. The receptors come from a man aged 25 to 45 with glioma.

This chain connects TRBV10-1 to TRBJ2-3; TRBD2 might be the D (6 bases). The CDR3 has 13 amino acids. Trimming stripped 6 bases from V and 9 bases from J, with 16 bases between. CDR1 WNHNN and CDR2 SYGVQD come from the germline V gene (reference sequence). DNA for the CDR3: TGCGCCAGCAGGGGCGGGATGTCGGAGACGCAGTATTTT. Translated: CASRGGMSETQYF.

The CDR3 sequence: CASSLSPRSSYEQYF. For the CDR3, the DNA is TGTGCCAGCAGCTTGTCCCCCCGGAGCTCCTACGAGCAGTACTTC. The rearrangement joins TRBV5-4 to TRBJ2-7; no reliable D call. Germline V gene data show CDR1 as SGHNT and CDR2 as YYREEE (reference sequence). V lost 1 base to trimming and J lost 0 bases, with 11 bases between them. The CDR3 is 15 amino acids.

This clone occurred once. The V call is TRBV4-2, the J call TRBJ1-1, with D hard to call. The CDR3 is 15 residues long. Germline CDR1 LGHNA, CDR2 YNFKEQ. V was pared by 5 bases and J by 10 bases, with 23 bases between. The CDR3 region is CASSSLSGPVGGAFF. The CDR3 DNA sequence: TGTGCCAGCAGCTCACTAAGTGGACCGGTCGGTGGAGCTTTCTTT.

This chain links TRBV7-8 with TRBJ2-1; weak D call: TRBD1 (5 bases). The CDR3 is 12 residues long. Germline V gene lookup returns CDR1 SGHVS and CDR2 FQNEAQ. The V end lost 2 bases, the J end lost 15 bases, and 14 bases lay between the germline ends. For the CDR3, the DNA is TGTGCCAGCAGCTTACCGCCAGGGCGGCTGTTCTTC. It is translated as CASSLPPGRLFF.

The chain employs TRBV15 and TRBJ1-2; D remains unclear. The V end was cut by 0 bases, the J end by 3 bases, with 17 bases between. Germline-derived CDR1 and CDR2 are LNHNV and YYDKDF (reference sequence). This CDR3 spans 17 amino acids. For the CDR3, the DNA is TGTGCCACCAGCAGAGATTCCCGGACCGTCCTGGACTATGGCTACACCTTC. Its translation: CATSRDSRTVLDYGYTF.

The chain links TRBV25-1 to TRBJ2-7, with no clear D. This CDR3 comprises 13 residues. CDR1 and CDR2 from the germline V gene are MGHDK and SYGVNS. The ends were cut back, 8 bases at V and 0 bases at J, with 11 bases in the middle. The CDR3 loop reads CASRASFSYEQYF. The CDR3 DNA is TGTGCCAGCCGGGCCTCTTTCTCCTACGAGCAGTACTTC.

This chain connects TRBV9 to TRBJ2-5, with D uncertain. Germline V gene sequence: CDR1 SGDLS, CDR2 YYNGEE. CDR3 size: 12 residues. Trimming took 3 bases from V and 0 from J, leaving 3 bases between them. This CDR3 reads CASSADQETQYF. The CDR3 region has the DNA TGTGCCAGCAGCGCAGACCAAGAGACCCAGTACTTC.

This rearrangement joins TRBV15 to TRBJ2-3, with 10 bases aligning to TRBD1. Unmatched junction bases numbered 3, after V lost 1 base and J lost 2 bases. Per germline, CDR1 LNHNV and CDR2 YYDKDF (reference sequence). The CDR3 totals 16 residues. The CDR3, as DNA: TGTGCCACCAGCAGAGGGGACAGGGGCTACACAGATACGCAGTATTTT. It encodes CATSRGDRGYTDTQYF.

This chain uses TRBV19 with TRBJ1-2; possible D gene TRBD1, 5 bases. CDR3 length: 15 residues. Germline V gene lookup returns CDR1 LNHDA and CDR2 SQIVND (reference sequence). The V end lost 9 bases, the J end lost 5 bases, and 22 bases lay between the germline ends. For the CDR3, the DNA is TGTGCCAGCACCTGGGACGTGGGAGGTTGGTATGGCTACACCTTC. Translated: CASTWDVGGWYGYTF.

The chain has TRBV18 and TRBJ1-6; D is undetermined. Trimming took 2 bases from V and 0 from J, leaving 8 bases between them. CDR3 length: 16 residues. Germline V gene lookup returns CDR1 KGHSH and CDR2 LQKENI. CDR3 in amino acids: CASSPLVSSYNSPLHF. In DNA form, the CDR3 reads TGTGCCAGCTCACCATTGGTTAGCTCCTATAATTCACCCCTCCACTTT.

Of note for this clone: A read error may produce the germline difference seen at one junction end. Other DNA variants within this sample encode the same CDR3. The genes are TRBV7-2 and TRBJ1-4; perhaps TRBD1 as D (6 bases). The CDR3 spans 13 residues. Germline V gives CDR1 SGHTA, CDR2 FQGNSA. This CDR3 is CASSLENGQGLFF. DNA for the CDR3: TGTGCCAGCAGCTTAGAAAATGGCCAGGGGCTGTTTTTC.

The chain's CDR3 is CASSQDPGRTWVTEAFF. Written as DNA, the CDR3 is TGCGCCAGCAGCCAAGATCCAGGAAGGACCTGGGTTACTGAAGCTTTCTTT. V gene TRBV4-1 combines with J gene TRBJ1-1; D not resolved. The V end lost 0 bases, the J end lost 5 bases, and 19 bases lay between the germline ends. CDR3 size: 17 residues. The germline CDR1 and CDR2 sequences are MGHRA and YSYEKL.

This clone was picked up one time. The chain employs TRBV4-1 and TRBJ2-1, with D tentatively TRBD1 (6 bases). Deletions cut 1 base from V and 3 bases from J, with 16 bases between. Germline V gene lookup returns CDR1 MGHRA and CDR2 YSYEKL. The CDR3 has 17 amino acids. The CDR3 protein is CASSQGYTGTIYNEQFF. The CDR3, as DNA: TGCGCCAGCAGCCAAGGTTATACAGGGACCATCTACAATGAGCAGTTCTTC.

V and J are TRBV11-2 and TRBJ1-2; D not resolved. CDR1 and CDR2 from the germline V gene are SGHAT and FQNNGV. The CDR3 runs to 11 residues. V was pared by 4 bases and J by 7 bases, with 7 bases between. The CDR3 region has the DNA TGTGCCAGCAGCTCCTCGGTTGGCTACACCTTC. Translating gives CASSSSVGYTF.

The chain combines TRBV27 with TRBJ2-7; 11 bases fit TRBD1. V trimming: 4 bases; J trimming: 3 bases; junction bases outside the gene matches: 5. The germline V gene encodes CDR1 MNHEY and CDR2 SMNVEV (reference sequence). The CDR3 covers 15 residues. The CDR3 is CASSSGTGGFYEQYF. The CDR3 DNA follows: TGTGCCAGCAGTTCCGGGACAGGGGGATTCTACGAGCAGTACTTC.

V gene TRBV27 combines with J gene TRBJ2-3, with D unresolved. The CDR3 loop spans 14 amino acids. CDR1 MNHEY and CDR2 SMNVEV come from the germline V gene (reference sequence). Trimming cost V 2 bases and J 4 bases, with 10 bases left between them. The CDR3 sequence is CASSLTAPPDTQYF. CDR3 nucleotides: TGTGCCAGCAGTTTAACGGCCCCCCCAGATACGCAGTATTTT.

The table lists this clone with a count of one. CDR3 bases: TGTGCCAGCAGCTTAGAATTTGGGCGTCGGGGAACTGAAGCTTTCTTT. Amino acid sequence: CASSLEFGRRGTEAFF. V usage is TRBV7-2 and J usage is TRBJ1-1; no reliable D call. This CDR3 spans 16 amino acids. Between the trimmed V and J ends, which lost 1 base and 5 bases, there was a span of 17 bases. Germline V gene sequence: CDR1 SGHTA, CDR2 FQGNSA.

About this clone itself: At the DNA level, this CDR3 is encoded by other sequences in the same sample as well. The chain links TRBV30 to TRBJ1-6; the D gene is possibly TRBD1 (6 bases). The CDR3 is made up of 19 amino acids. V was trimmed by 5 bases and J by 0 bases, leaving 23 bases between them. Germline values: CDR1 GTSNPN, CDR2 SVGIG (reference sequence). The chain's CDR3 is CAWGGRGGSMSSYNSPLHF. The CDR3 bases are TGTGCCTGGGGGGGGCGTGGGGGCTCAATGAGCTCCTATAATTCACCCCTCCACTTT.

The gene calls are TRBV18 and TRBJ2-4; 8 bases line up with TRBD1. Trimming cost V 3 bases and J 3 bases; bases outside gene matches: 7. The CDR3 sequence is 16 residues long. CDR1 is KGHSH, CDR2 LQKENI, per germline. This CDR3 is CASSPPQGVGKNIQYF. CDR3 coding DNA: TGTGCCAGCTCACCCCCACAGGGGGTCGGCAAAAACATTCAGTACTTC.

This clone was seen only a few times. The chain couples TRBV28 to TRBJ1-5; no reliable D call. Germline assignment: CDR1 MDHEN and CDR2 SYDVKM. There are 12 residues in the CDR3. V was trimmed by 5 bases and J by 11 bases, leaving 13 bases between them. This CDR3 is CASSPNPLSQHF. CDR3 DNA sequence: TGTGCCAGCAGTCCTAACCCTCTTTCCCAGCATTTT. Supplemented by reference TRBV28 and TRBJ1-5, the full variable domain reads DVKVTQSSRYLVKRTGEKVFLECVQDMDHENMFWYRQDPGLGLRLIYFSYDVKMKEKGDIPEGYSVSREKKERFSLILESASTNQTSMYLCASSPNPLSQHFGDGTRLSIL.

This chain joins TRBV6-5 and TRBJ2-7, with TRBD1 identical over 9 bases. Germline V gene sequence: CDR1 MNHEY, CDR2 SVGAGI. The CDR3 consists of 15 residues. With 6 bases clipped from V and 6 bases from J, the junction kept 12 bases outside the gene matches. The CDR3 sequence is CASSPLGTGYGEQYF. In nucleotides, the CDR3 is TGTGCCAGCAGCCCTCTTGGGACAGGGTACGGCGAGCAGTACTTC.

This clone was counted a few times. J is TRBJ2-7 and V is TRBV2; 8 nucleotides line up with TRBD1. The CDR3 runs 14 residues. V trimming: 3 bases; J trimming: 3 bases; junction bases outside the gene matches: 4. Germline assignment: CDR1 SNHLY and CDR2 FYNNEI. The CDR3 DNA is TGTGCCAGCAGTGAGCAAGGACAGGGCTACGAGCAGTACTTC. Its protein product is CASSEQGQGYEQYF. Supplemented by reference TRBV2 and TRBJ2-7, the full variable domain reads EPEVTQTPSHQVTQMGQEVILRCVPISNHLYFYWYRQILGQKVEFLVSFYNNEISEKSEIFDDQFSVERPDGSNFTLKIRSTKLEDSAMYFCASSEQGQGYEQYFGPGTRLTVT.

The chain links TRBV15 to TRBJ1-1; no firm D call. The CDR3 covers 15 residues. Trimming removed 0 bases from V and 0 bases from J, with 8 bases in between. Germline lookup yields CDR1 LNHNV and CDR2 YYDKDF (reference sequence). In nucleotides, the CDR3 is TGTGCCACCAGCAGAGAGTCGACGGTGAACACTGAAGCTTTCTTT. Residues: CATSRESTVNTEAFF.

CDR3 region: CASSAPGKGGSSYTF. In DNA, the CDR3 is TGTGCCAGCAGCGCCCCTGGTAAGGGGGGCAGTAGCTACACCTTC. V gene TRBV7-9 combines with J gene TRBJ1-2; a possible D gene is TRBD1 (6 bases). The CDR3 is 15 residues long. V lost 5 bases and J 9 bases, leaving 22 bases between the germline ends. CDR1 and CDR2 (germline): SEHNR, FQNEAQ (reference sequence). Looking up the rest from reference TRBV7-9 and TRBJ1-2 gives the full variable domain: DTGVSQNPRHKITKRGQNVTFRCDPISEHNRLYWYRQTLGQGPEFLTYFQNEAQLEKSRLLSDRFSAERPKGSFSTLEIQRTEQGDSAMYLCASSAPGKGGSSYTFGSGTRLTVV.

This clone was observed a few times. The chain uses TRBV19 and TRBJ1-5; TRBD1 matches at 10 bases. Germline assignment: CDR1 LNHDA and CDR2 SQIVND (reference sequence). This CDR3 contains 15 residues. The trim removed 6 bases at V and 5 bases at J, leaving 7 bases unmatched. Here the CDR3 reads CASSPGQGFDQPQHF. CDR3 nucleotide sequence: TGTGCCAGTAGCCCGGGACAGGGGTTTGATCAGCCCCAGCATTTT.

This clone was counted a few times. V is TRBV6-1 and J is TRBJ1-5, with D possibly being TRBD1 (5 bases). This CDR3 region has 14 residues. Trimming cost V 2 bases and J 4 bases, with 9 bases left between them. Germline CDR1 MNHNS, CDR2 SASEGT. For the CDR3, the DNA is TGTGCCAGCAGTGAATTATACAGGAATCAGCCCCAGCATTTT. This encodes CASSELYRNQPQHF.

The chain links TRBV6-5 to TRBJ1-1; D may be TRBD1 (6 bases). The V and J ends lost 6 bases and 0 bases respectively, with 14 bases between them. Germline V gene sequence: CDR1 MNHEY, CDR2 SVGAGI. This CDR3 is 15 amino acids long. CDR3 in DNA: TGTGCCAGCAGGAGGACAGTAGCTATGAACACTGAAGCTTTCTTT. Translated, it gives CASRRTVAMNTEAFF.